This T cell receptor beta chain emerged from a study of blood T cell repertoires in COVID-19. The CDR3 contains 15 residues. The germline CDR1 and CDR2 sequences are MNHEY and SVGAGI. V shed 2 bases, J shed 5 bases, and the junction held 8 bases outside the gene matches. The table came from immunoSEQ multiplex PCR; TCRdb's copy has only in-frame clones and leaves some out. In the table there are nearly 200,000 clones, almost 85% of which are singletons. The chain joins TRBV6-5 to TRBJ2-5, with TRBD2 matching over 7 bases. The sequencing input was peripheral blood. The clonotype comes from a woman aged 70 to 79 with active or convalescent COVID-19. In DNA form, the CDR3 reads TGTGCCAGCAGTTACAGTCTAGCGGAACAGGAGACCCAGTACTTC. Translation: CASSYSLAEQETQYF.